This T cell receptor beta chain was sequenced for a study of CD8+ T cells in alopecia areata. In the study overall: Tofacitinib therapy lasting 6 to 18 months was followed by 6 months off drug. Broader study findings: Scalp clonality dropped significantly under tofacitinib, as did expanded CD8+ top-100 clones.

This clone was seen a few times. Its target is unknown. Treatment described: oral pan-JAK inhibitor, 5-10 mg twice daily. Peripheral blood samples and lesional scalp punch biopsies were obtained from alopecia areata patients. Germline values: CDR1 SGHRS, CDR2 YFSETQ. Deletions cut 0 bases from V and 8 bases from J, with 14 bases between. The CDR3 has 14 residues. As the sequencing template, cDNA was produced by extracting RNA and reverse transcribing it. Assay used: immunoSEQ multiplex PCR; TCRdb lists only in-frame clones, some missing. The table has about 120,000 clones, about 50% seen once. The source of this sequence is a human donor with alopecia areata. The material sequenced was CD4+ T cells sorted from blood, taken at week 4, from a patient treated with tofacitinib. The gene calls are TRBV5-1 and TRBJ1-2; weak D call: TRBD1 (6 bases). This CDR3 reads CASSLARGRTGYTF. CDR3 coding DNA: TGCGCCAGCAGCTTGGCCAGGGGACGCACGGGCTACACCTTC. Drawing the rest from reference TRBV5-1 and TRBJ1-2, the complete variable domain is KAGVTQTPRYLIKTRGQQVTLSCSPISGHRSVSWYQQTPGQGLQFLFEYFSETQRNKGNFPGRFSGRQFSNSRSEMNVSTLELGDSALYLCASSLARGRTGYTFGSGTRLTVV.